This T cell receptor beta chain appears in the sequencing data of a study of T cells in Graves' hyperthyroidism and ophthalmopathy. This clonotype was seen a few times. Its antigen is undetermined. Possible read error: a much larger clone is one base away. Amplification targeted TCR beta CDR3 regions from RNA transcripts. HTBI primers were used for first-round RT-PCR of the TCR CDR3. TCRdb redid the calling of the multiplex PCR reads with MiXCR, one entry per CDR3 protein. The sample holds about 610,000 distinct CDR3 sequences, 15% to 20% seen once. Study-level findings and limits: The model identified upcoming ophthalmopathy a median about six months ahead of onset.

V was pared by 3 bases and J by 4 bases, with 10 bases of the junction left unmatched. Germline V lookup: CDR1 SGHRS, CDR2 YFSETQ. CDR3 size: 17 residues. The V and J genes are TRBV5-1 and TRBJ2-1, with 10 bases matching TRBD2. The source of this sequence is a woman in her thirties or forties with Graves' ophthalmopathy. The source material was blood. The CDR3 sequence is CASSSIWTSGSYNEQFF. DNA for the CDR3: TGCGCCAGCAGCTCCATCTGGACTAGCGGATCTTACAATGAGCAGTTCTTC.